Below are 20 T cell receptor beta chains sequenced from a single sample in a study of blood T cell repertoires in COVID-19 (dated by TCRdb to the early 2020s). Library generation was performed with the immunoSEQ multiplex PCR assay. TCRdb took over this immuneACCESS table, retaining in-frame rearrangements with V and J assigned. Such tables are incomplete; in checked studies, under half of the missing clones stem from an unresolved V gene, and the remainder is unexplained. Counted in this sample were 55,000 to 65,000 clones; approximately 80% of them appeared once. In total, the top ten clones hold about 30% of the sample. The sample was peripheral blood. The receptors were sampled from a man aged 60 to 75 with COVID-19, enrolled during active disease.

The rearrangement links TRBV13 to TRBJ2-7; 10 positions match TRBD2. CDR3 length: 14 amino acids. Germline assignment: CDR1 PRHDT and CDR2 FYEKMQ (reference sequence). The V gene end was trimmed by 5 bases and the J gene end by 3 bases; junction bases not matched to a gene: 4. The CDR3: CASSPGLADYEQYF. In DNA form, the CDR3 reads TGTGCCAGCAGCCCCGGACTAGCGGACTACGAGCAGTACTTC.

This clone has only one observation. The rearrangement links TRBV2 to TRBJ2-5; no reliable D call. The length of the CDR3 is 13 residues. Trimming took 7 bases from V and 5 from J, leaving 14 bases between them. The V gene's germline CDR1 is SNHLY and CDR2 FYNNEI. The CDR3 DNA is TGTGCCAGCACCCTAGGCCTGCGGGAGACCCAGTACTTC. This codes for CASTLGLRETQYF.

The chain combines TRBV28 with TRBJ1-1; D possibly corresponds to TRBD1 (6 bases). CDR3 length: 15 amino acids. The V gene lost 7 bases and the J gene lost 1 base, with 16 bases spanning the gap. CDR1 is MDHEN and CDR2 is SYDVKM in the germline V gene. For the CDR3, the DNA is TGTGCCAGCACTCCAAGCGGCAGGGGGAACACTGAAGCTTTCTTT. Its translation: CASTPSGRGNTEAFF. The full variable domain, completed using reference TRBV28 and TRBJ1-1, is DVKVTQSSRYLVKRTGEKVFLECVQDMDHENMFWYRQDPGLGLRLIYFSYDVKMKEKGDIPEGYSVSREKKERFSLILESASTNQTSMYLCASTPSGRGNTEAFFGQGTRLTVV.

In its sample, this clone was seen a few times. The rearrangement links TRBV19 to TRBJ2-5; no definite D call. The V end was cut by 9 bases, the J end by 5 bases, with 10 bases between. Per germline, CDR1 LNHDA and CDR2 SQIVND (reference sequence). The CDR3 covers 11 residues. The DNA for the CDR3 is TGTGCCAGCCGGCGGCGGGAGACCCAGTACTTC. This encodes CASRRRETQYF.

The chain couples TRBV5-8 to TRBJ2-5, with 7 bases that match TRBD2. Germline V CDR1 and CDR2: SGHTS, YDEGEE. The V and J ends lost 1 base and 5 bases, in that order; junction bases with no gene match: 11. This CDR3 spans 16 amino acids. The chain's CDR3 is CASSLSPLAVWETQYF. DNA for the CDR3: TGTGCCAGCAGCTTGAGTCCCCTAGCGGTTTGGGAGACCCAGTACTTC.

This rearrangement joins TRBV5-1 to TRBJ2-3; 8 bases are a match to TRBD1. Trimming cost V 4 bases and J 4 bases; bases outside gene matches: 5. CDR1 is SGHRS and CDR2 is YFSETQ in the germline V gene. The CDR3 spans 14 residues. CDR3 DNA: TGCGCCAGCAGCATTGACAGGGGCCCAGATACGCAGTATTTT. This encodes CASSIDRGPDTQYF.

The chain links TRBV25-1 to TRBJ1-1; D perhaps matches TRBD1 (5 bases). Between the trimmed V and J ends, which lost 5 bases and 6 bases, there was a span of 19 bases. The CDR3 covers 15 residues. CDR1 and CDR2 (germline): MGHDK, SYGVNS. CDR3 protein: CASSSFGTGIAEAFF. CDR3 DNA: TGTGCCAGCAGTTCATTCGGGACTGGGATCGCTGAAGCTTTCTTT. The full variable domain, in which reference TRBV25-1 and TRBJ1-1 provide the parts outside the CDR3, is EADIYQTPRYLVIGTGKKITLECSQTMGHDKMYWYQQDPGMELHLIHYSYGVNSTEKGDLSSESTVSRIRTEHFPLTLESARPSHTSQYLCASSSFGTGIAEAFFGQGTRLTVV.

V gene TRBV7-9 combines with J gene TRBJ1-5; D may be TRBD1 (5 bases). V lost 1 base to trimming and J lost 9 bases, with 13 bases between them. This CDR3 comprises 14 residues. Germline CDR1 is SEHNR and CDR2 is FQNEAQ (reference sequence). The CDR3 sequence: CASSLGASQGPQHF. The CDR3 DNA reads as TGTGCCAGCAGCTTAGGGGCCAGCCAGGGGCCCCAGCATTTT.

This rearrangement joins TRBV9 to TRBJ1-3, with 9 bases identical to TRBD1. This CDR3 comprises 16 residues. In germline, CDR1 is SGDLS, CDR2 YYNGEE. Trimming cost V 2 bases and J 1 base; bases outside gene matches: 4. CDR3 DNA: TGTGCCAGCAGCGTGACAGGGGGTGATTCTGGAAACACCATATATTTT. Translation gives CASSVTGGDSGNTIYF.

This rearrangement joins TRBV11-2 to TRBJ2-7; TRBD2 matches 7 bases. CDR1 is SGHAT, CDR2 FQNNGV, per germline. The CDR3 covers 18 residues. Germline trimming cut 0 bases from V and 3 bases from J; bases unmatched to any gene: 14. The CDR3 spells CASSLEGFALAANYEQYF. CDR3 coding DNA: TGTGCCAGCAGCTTAGAAGGATTTGCGCTAGCGGCGAACTACGAGCAGTACTTC. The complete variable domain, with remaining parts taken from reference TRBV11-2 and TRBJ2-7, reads EAGVAQSPRYKIIEKRQSVAFWCNPISGHATLYWYQQILGQGPKLLIQFQNNGVVDDSQLPKDRFSAERLKGVDSTLKIQPAKLEDSAVYLCASSLEGFALAANYEQYFGPGTRLTVT.

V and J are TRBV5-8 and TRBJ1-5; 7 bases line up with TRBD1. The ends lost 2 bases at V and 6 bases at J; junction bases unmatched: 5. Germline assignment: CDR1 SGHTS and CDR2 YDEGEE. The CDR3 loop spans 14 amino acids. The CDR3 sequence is CASSFQGGRQPQHF. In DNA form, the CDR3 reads TGTGCCAGCAGCTTCCAGGGGGGCCGTCAGCCCCAGCATTTT.

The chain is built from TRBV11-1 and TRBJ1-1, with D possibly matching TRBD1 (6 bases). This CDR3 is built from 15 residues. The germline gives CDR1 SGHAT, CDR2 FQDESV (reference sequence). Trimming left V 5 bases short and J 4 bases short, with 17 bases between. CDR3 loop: CASSPFTGTVTEAFF. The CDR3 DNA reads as TGTGCCAGCAGCCCGTTTACAGGGACGGTCACTGAAGCTTTCTTT.

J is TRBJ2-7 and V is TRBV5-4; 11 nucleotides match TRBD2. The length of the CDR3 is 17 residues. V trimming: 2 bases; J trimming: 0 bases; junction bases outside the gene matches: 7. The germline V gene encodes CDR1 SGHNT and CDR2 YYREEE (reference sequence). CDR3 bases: TGTGCCAGCAGCTTACGACTAGCGGGGTCATACTCCTACGAGCAGTACTTC. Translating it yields CASSLRLAGSYSYEQYF.

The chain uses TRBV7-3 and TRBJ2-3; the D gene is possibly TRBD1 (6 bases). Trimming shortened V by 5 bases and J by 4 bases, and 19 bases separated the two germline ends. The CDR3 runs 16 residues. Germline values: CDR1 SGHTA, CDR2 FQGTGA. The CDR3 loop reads CASSRERGNGADTQYF. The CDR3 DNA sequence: TGTGCCAGCAGCCGAGAAAGGGGGAACGGGGCAGATACGCAGTATTTT.

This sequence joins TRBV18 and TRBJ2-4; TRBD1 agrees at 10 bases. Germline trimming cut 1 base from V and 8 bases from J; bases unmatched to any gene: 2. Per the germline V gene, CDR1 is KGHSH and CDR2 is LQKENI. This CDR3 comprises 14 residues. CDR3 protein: CASSPLGTGDIQYF. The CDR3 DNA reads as TGTGCCAGCTCACCACTTGGGACAGGGGACATTCAGTACTTC. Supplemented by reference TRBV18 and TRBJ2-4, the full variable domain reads NAGVMQNPRHLVRRRGQEARLRCSPMKGHSHVYWYRQLPEEGLKFMVYLQKENIIDESGMPKERFSAEFPKEGPSILRIQQVVRGDSAAYFCASSPLGTGDIQYFGAGTRLSVL.

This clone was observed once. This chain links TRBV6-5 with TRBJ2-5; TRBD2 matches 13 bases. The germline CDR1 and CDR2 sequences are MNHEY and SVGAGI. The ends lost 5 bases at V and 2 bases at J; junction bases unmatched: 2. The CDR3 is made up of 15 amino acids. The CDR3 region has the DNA TGTGCCAGCAGTCGACTAGCGGGAGGTCAAGAGACCCAGTACTTC. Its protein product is CASSRLAGGQETQYF.

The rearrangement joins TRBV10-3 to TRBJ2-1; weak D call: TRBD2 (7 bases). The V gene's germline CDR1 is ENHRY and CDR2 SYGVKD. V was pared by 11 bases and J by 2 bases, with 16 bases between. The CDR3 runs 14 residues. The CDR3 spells CAQSRGGTYNEQFF. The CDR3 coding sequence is TGTGCCCAGTCGAGGGGGGGCACCTACAATGAGCAGTTCTTC.

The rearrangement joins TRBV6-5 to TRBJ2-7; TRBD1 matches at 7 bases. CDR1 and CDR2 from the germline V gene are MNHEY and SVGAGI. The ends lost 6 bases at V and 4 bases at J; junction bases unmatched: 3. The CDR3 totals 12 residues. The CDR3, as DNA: TGTGCCAGCAGGGGACAGCTATACGAGCAGTACTTC. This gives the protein CASRGQLYEQYF.

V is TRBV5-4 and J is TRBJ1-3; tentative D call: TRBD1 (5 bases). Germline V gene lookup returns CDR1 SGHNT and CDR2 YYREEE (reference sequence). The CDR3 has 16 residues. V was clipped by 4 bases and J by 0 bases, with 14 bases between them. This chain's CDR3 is CASSQDSDLSGNTIYF. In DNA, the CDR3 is TGTGCCAGCAGCCAAGACAGTGACCTCTCTGGAAACACCATATATTTT.

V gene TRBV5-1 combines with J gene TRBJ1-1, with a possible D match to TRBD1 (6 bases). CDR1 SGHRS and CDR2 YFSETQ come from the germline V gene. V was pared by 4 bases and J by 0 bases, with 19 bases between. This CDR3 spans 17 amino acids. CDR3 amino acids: CASSQTGNGAMNTEAFF. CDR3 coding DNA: TGCGCCAGCAGCCAAACAGGGAATGGGGCTATGAACACTGAAGCTTTCTTT.